The 24 T cell receptor beta chains presented below share a single source sample, sequenced in a study of blood T cell repertoires in COVID-19. Profiled with immunoSEQ multiplex PCR; TCRdb holds only in-frame clones, not every one. Here the sample spans 91,000 or so clones, around 84% being singletons. Input material: peripheral blood. Receptor source: a woman in her fifties or sixties in a cohort sampled during active or convalescent COVID-19.

Regarding this clone: Germline and junction disagree at one end, which may indicate a read error. The same CDR3 is also encoded by other DNA sequences in this sample. The rearrangement links TRBV14 to TRBJ2-5; D possibly corresponds to TRBD2 (5 bases). Germline CDR1 and CDR2: SGHDN and FVKESK. The CDR3 extends over 15 amino acids. In DNA form, the CDR3 reads TGCGCCAGCAGCGGAGTTTCTAGCCGTATCGAGACCCAGTACTTC. It is translated as CASSGVSSRIETQYF.

The V call is TRBV14, the J call TRBJ2-7, with 10 nucleotides matching TRBD2. CDR1 and CDR2 (germline): SGHDN, FVKESK. The CDR3 runs to 15 residues. Trimming took 4 bases from V and 3 from J; bases not matched to a gene: 6. The CDR3 region is CASSLPGLAIYEQYF. Here the CDR3 DNA reads TGTGCCAGCAGCCTTCCGGGACTAGCGATCTACGAGCAGTACTTC.

In this sample, this clone turned up once. The V call is TRBV27, the J call TRBJ1-2; 9 bases map to TRBD1. Germline lookup yields CDR1 MNHEY and CDR2 SMNVEV (reference sequence). J lost 5 bases, V lost 5 bases, and 12 bases had no gene match. CDR3 length equals 16 residues. DNA of the CDR3: TGTGCCAGCAGTCCGAGGCCGGGACAGGGTTTTTATGGCTACACCTTC. It specifies CASSPRPGQGFYGYTF.

The chain joins TRBV7-8 to TRBJ2-7; 8 bases agree with TRBD2. Per germline, CDR1 SGHVS and CDR2 FQNEAQ. The CDR3 extends over 13 amino acids. DNA of the CDR3: TGTGCGAGCGAGCGGGAGAACCCCTACGAGCAGTACTTC. It is translated as CASERENPYEQYF.

The rearrangement links TRBV7-9 to TRBJ2-5, with TRBD2 identical over 12 bases. J gave up 4 bases and V 3 bases, and 9 bases lay outside the gene matches. The CDR3 extends over 17 amino acids. CDR1 SEHNR and CDR2 FQNEAQ come from the germline V gene (reference sequence). The CDR3 protein is CASSFGSLAGGRETQYF. The CDR3 coding sequence is TGTGCCAGCAGCTTTGGGTCTCTAGCGGGGGGGCGAGAGACCCAGTACTTC.

The chain couples TRBV5-1 to TRBJ2-6; D possibly corresponds to TRBD2 (5 bases). The germline V gene encodes CDR1 SGHRS and CDR2 YFSETQ. The CDR3 sequence is 16 residues long. With 0 bases removed from V and 2 bases from J, the gap between germline ends came to 9 bases. As DNA, the CDR3 is TGCGCCAGCAGCTTGGGAGAGGGAGCTGGGGCCAACGTCCTGACTTTC. This gives the protein CASSLGEGAGANVLTF. The full variable domain, rest sourced from reference TRBV5-1 and TRBJ2-6, is KAGVTQTPRYLIKTRGQQVTLSCSPISGHRSVSWYQQTPGQGLQFLFEYFSETQRNKGNFPGRFSGRQFSNSRSEMNVSTLELGDSALYLCASSLGEGAGANVLTFGAGSRLTVL.

This clone turned up a few times. This chain uses TRBV27 with TRBJ2-2; D not resolved. Looked up from germline, CDR1 is MNHEY and CDR2 is SMNVEV (reference sequence). The CDR3 loop spans 16 amino acids. V gave up 0 bases and J gave up 1 base, with 9 bases separating them. The CDR3 loop reads CASSLSRVLNTGELFF. CDR3 bases: TGTGCCAGCAGTTTATCCCGAGTTCTGAACACCGGGGAGCTGTTTTTT.

This clone was detected once. The chain couples TRBV6-5 to TRBJ1-3; D is perhaps TRBD1 (5 bases). The CDR3 length is 15 residues. The germline gives CDR1 MNHEY, CDR2 SVGAGI. The V end was cut by 0 bases, the J end by 10 bases, with 16 bases between. The CDR3 DNA is TGTGCCAGCAGTTACTCGAGCAGGGCCCTTGGAACCATATATTTT. It codes for CASSYSSRALGTIYF.

This sequence joins TRBV30 and TRBJ1-1, with a possible D match to TRBD1 (6 bases). The germline V gene has CDR1 GTSNPN and CDR2 SVGIG (reference sequence). The V end was cut by 5 bases, the J end by 4 bases, with 11 bases between. CDR3 size: 12 residues. The DNA of the CDR3 is TGTGCCTGGGCAGGGGTTGGCACTGAAGCTTTCTTT. This encodes CAWAGVGTEAFF.

V and J are TRBV3-1 (or the pseudogene TRBV3-2) and TRBJ2-3; D call uncertain. Trimming took 1 base from V and 0 from J, leaving 11 bases between them. Germline assignment: CDR1 LGHDT and CDR2 YNNKEL (reference sequence). This CDR3 is 16 amino acids long. The CDR3 DNA reads TGTGCCAGCAGCCAAGGGCTGCGGATAAGCACAGATACGCAGTATTTT. This sequence encodes CASSQGLRISTDTQYF.

The chain has TRBV25-1 and TRBJ2-7; unclear D gene. The CDR3 sequence is 12 residues long. Trimming cost V 3 bases and J 2 bases, with 5 bases left between them. CDR1 is MGHDK and CDR2 is SYGVNS in the germline V gene. The CDR3 reads CASSEAAYEQYF. CDR3 in DNA: TGTGCCAGCAGTGAGGCGGCCTACGAGCAGTACTTC.

V and J are TRBV7-3 and TRBJ1-2; possibly TRBD1 for D (5 bases). This CDR3 has 13 amino acids. Looked up from germline, CDR1 is SGHTA and CDR2 is FQGTGA. The V end lost 5 bases, the J end lost 7 bases, and 14 bases lay between the germline ends. The CDR3 DNA reads as TGTGCCAGCAGCCCACAGAAGGGGTCTGGCTACACCTTC. Protein product: CASSPQKGSGYTF.

This rearrangement joins TRBV5-1 to TRBJ1-6; D not certain. The CDR3 has 15 amino acids. In germline, CDR1 is SGHRS, CDR2 YFSETQ. The V end was cut by 3 bases, the J end by 5 bases, with 12 bases between. CDR3 DNA sequence: TGCGCCAGCAGCTCAGATGGGAGAGATAATTCACCCCTCCACTTT. This sequence encodes CASSSDGRDNSPLHF.

The chain recombines TRBV19 with TRBJ2-2, with a possible D match to TRBD2 (5 bases). CDR3 length: 15 amino acids. The germline V gene has CDR1 LNHDA and CDR2 SQIVND (reference sequence). Trimming pared 3 bases from V and 3 bases from J, leaving 11 bases between. CDR3 bases: TGTGCCAGTAGTATGGGTTGGGGAGACACCGGGGAGCTGTTTTTT. It specifies CASSMGWGDTGELFF.

The gene calls are TRBV5-4 and TRBJ2-7, with 10 bases lining up with TRBD1. The junction had 8 bases not matched to a gene; V was cut back by 5 bases and J by 3 bases. The V gene's germline CDR1 is SGHNT and CDR2 YYREEE (reference sequence). The CDR3 consists of 15 residues. The CDR3 DNA follows: TGTGCCAGCAGACCCGGGACAGGGGTGAGCTACGAGCAGTACTTC. Translating gives CASRPGTGVSYEQYF.

For the CDR3, the DNA is TGTGCCAGCAGAAAGACAGGGGGAAACACCATATATTTT. Its protein product is CASRKTGGNTIYF. The genes are TRBV6-5 and TRBJ1-3, with 7 nucleotides matching TRBD1. The germline V gene encodes CDR1 MNHEY and CDR2 SVGAGI. Trimming at V came to 6 bases and at J to 4 bases, leaving 3 bases not matched to a gene. The CDR3 consists of 13 residues.

The chain has TRBV10-2 and TRBJ2-2, with D hard to call. The CDR3 sequence is 13 residues long. V was shortened by 7 bases and J by 5 bases, with 11 bases between the two germline ends. Germline V gene data show CDR1 as WSHSY and CDR2 as SAAADI. The CDR3 DNA reads TGCGCCAGCACCCGATCGGTTACCGGGGAGCTGTTTTTT. It yields the protein CASTRSVTGELFF.

The CDR3 DNA sequence: TGCGCCAGCAGCTTGGACAGGGCGGTCTACGAGCAGTACTTC. Residues: CASSLDRAVYEQYF. The chain joins TRBV5-1 to TRBJ2-7, with D possibly matching TRBD1 (6 bases). This CDR3 is 14 amino acids long. Looked up from germline, CDR1 is SGHRS and CDR2 is YFSETQ. The ends were cut back, 0 bases at V and 3 bases at J, with 10 bases in the middle.

The chain uses TRBV7-9 and TRBJ2-1; weak D call: TRBD1 (5 bases). V was trimmed by 1 base and J by 15 bases, leaving 13 bases between them. This CDR3 is 12 amino acids long. Germline values: CDR1 SEHNR, CDR2 FQNEAQ (reference sequence). The CDR3 DNA reads TGTGCCAGCAGCTTAGAGGTGGGGCAGGGGTTCTTC. It yields the protein CASSLEVGQGFF.

The chain links TRBV20-1 to TRBJ2-1, with D possibly matching TRBD2 (5 bases). The germline V and J ends were trimmed by 3 bases and 0 bases, with 12 bases remaining between them. The CDR3 is made up of 15 amino acids. CDR1 and CDR2 (germline): DFQATT, SNEGSKA (reference sequence). The CDR3 DNA reads as TGCAGTGCTAGTATTGGACTTAGCTCCTACAATGAGCAGTTCTTC. As protein: CSASIGLSSYNEQFF.

This clone was counted once. The chain links TRBV6-6 to TRBJ2-7; 10 nucleotides match TRBD1. Germline V lookup: CDR1 MNHNY, CDR2 SVGAGI (reference sequence). The CDR3 runs 15 residues. J was trimmed by 0 bases and V by 6 bases; bases with no gene match: 5. The CDR3 bases are TGTGCCAGCAGACGGGACAGGGGAAGCTCCTACGAGCAGTACTTC. It translates to CASRRDRGSSYEQYF.

The V gene is TRBV6-5, the J gene TRBJ1-2, with D uncertain. V lost 0 bases, J lost 2 bases, and 10 bases lay in between. Germline lookup yields CDR1 MNHEY and CDR2 SVGAGI. This CDR3 has 15 amino acids. The CDR3 DNA sequence: TGTGCCAGCAGTTACTCAGGCAGGAACAACTATGGCTACACCTTC. Residues: CASSYSGRNNYGYTF.

There are a few counts of this clone. The gene calls are TRBV28 and TRBJ2-7; D is unclear. The ends were cut back, 2 bases at V and 6 bases at J, with 14 bases in the middle. Germline V gene sequence: CDR1 MDHEN, CDR2 SYDVKM. The length of the CDR3 is 14 residues. The CDR3 DNA is TGTGCCAGCAGTTTACCCCTCGAATCCGGCGAGCAGTACTTC. The encoded protein is CASSLPLESGEQYF.

The J gene is TRBJ1-2, the V gene TRBV2; 9 bases are shared with TRBD1. CDR1 is SNHLY and CDR2 is FYNNEI in the germline V gene. The V segment lost 4 bases and the J segment 5 bases; nucleotides outside the gene matches: 5. This CDR3 has 14 amino acids. CDR3 coding DNA: TGTGCCAGCAGTGCCGGACAGGGGCGTTATGGCTACACCTTC. Translating gives CASSAGQGRYGYTF.